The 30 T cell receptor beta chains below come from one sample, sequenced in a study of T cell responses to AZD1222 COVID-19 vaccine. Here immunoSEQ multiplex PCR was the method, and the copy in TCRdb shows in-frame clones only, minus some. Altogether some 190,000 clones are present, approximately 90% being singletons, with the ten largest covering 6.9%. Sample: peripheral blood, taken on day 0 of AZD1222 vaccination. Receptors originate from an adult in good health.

CDR3 amino acids: CASSPEAYYGYTF. CDR3 in DNA: TGTGCCAGCAGTCCGGAGGCGTACTATGGCTACACCTTC. This chain joins TRBV12-3 or TRBV12-4 and TRBJ1-2; no definite D call. The CDR3 is 13 residues long. The V end was cut by 5 bases, the J end by 3 bases, with 10 bases between.

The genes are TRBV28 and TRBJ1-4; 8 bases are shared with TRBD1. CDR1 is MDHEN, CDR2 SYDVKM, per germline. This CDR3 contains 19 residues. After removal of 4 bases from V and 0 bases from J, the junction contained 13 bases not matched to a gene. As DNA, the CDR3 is TGTGCCAGCAGTTCCCCGGCCAGGGGGCATAGGGCAACTAATGAAAAACTGTTTTTT. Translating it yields CASSSPARGHRATNEKLFF.

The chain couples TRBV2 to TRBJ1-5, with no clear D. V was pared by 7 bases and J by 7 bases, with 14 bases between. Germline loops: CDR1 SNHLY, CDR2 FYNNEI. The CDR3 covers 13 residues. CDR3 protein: CASTNSPSQPQHF. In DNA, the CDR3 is TGTGCCAGCACAAATTCTCCCAGCCAGCCCCAGCATTTT. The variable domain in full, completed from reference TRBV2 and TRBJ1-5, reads EPEVTQTPSHQVTQMGQEVILRCVPISNHLYFYWYRQILGQKVEFLVSFYNNEISEKSEIFDDQFSVERPDGSNFTLKIRSTKLEDSAMYFCASTNSPSQPQHFGDGTRLSIL.

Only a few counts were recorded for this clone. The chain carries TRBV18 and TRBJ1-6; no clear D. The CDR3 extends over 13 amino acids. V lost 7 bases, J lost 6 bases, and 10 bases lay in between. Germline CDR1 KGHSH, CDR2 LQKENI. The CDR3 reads CASYEDGNSPLHF. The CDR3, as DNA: TGTGCCAGCTACGAGGACGGTAATTCACCCCTCCACTTT.

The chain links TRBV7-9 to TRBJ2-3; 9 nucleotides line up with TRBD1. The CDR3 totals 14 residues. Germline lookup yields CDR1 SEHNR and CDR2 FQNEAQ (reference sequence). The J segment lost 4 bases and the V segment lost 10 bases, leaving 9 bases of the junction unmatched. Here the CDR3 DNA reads TGTGCCACCCCAGGGACAGGGCCGCCAGATACGCAGTATTTT. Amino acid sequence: CATPGTGPPDTQYF.

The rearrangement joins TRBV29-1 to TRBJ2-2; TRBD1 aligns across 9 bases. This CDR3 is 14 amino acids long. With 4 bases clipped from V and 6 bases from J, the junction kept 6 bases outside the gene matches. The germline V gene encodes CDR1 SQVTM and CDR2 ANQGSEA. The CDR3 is CSVVGQGPPGELFF. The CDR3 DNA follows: TGCAGCGTTGTAGGACAGGGGCCCCCCGGGGAGCTGTTTTTT.

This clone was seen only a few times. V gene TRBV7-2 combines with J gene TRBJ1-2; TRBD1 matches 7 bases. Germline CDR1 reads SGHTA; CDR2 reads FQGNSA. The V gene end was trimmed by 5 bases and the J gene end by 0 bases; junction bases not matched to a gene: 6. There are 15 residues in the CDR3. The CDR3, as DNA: TGTGCCAGCAGCAGAGGGACAGCAGCTAACTATGGCTACACCTTC. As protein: CASSRGTAANYGYTF.

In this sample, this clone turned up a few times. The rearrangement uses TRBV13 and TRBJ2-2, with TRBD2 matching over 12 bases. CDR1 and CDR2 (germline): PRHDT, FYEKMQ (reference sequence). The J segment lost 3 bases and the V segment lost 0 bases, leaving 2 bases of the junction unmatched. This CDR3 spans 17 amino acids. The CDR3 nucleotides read TGTGCCAGCAGCTTAGGGACTAGCGGGGGCTACACCGGGGAGCTGTTTTTT. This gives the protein CASSLGTSGGYTGELFF.

The DNA for the CDR3 is TGTGCCAGCAGTCTCACAGGGCTCCAGCCCCAGCATTTT. Its protein product is CASSLTGLQPQHF. V is TRBV6-2 or TRBV6-3 and J is TRBJ1-5; TRBD1 might be the D (6 bases). V was cut by 5 bases and J by 7 bases, with 12 bases left in between. The CDR3 sequence is 13 residues long. Germline V gene lookup returns CDR1 MNHEY and CDR2 SVGEGT.

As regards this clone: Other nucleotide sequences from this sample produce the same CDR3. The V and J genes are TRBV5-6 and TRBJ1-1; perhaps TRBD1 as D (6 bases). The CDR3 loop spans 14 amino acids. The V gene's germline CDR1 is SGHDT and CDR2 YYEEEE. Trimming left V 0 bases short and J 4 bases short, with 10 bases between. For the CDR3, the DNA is TGTGCCAGCAGCTTGGCGGGGGCGGGCACTGAAGCTTTCTTT. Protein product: CASSLAGAGTEAFF.

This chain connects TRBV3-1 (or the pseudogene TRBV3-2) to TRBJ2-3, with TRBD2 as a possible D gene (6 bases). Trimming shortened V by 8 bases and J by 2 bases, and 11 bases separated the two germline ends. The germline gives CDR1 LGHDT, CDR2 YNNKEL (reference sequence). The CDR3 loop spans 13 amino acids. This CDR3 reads CASGGAATDTQYF. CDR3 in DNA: TGTGCCAGCGGCGGGGCGGCCACAGATACGCAGTATTTT.

CDR3 DNA sequence: TGTGCCAGCAGCATCCCCGGGACAGGGGTATCAGATACGCAGTATTTT. Protein: CASSIPGTGVSDTQYF. The chain joins TRBV7-3 to TRBJ2-3; 10 positions agree with TRBD1. The CDR3 is made up of 16 amino acids. J lost 4 bases, V lost 5 bases, and 9 bases had no gene match. CDR1 SGHTA and CDR2 FQGTGA come from the germline V gene.

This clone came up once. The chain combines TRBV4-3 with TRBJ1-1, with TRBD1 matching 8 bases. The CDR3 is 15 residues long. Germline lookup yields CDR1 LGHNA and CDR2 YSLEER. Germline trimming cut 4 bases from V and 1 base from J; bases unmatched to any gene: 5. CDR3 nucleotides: TGCGCCAGCAGCCCGAGCGACAGGGGGAACACTGAAGCTTTCTTT. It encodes CASSPSDRGNTEAFF.

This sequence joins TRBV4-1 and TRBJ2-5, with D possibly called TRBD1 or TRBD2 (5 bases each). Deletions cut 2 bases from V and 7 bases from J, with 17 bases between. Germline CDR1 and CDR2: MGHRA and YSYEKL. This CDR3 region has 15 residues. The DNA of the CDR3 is TGCGCCAGCAGCCAAACCGGGACCCAGAGCCTGACCCAGTACTTC. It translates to CASSQTGTQSLTQYF.

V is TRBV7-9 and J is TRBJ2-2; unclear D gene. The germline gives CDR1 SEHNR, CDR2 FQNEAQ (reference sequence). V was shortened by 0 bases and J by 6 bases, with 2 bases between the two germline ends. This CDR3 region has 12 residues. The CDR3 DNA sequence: TGTGCCAGCAGCTTAGCGCCCGGGGAGCTGTTTTTT. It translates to CASSLAPGELFF.

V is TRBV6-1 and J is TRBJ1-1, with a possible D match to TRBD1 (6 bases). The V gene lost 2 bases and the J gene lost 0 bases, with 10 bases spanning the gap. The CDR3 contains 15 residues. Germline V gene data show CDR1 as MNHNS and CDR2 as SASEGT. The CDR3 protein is CASSERTDVNTEAFF. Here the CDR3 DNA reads TGTGCCAGCAGTGAAAGGACAGATGTGAACACTGAAGCTTTCTTT.

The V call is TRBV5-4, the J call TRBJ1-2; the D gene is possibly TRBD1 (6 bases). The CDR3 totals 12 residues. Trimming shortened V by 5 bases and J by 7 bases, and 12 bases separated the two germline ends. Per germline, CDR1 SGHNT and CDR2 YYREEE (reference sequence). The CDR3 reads CASSTGLFGYTF. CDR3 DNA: TGTGCCAGCAGTACAGGGCTGTTTGGCTACACCTTC. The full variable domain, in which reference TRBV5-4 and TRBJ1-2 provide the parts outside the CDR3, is ETGVTQSPTHLIKTRGQQVTLRCSSQSGHNTVSWYQQALGQGPQFIFQYYREEENGRGNFPPRFSGLQFPNYSSELNVNALELDDSALYLCASSTGLFGYTFGSGTRLTVV.

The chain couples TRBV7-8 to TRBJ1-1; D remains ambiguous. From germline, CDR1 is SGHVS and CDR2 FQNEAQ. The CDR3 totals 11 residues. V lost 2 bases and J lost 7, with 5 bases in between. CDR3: CASSLFNEAFF. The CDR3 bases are TGTGCCAGCAGCTTATTTAATGAAGCTTTCTTT.

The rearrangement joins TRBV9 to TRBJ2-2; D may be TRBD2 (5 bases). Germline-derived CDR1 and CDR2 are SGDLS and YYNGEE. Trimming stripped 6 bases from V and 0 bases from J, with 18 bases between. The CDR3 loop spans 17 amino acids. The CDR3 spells CASNHPTGGPNTGELFF. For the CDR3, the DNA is TGTGCCAGCAACCACCCCACGGGCGGGCCGAACACCGGGGAGCTGTTTTTT.

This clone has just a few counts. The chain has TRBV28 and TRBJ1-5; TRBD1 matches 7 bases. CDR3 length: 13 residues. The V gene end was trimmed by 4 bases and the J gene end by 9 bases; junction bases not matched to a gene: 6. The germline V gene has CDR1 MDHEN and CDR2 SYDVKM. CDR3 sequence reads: CASSWAGGWPQHF. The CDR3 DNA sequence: TGTGCCAGCAGTTGGGCAGGGGGTTGGCCCCAGCATTTT.

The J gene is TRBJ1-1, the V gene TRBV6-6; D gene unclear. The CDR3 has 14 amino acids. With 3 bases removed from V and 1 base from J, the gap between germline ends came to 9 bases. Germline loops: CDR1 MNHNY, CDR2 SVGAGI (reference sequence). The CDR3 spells CASSYMRQNTEAFF. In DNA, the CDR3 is TGTGCCAGCAGTTATATGAGGCAGAACACTGAAGCTTTCTTT.

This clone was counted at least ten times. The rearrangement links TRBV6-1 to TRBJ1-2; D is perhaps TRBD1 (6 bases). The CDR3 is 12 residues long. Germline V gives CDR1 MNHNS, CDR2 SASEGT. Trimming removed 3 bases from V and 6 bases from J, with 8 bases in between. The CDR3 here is CASSEGHHGYTF. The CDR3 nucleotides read TGTGCCAGCAGTGAGGGACACCATGGCTACACCTTC.

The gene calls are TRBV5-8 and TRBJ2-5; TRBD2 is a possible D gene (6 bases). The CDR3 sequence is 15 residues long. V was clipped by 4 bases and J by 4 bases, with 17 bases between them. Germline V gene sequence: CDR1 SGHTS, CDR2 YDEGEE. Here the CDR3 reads CASSRVALASETQYF. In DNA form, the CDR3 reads TGTGCCAGCAGCCGCGTAGCCCTAGCGTCAGAGACCCAGTACTTC. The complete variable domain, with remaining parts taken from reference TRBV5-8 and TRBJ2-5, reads EAGVTQSPTHLIKTRGQQATLRCSPISGHTSVYWYQQALGLGLQFLLWYDEGEERNRGNFPPRFSGRQFPNYSSELNVNALELEDSALYLCASSRVALASETQYFGPGTRLLVL.

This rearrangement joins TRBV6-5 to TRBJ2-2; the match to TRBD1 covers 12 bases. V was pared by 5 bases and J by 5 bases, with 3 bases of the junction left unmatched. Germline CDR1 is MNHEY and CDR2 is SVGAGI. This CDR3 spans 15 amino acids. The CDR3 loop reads CASSRGQGATGELFF. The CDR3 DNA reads TGTGCCAGCAGTCGGGGACAGGGGGCGACCGGGGAGCTGTTTTTT.

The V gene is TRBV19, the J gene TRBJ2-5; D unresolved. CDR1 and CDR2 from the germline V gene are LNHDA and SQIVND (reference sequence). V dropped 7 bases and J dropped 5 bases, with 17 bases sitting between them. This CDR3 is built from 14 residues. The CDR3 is CASNLLFRRETQYF. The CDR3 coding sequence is TGTGCCAGTAACCTTTTGTTCCGCCGGGAGACCCAGTACTTC.

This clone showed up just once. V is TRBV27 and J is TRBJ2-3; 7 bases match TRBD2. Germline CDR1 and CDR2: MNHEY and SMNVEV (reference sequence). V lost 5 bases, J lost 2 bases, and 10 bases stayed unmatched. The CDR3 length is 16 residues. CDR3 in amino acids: CASSPSAGSYTDTQYF. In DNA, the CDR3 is TGTGCCAGCAGTCCATCAGCGGGGTCATACACAGATACGCAGTATTTT.

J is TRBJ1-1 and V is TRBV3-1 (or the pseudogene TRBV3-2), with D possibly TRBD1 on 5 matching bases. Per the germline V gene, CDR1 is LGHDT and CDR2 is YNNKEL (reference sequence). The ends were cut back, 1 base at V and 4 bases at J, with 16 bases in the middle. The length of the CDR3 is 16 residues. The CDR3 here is CASSQVRQTSITEAFF. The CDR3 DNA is TGTGCCAGCAGCCAAGTGCGACAGACCTCTATCACTGAAGCTTTCTTT.

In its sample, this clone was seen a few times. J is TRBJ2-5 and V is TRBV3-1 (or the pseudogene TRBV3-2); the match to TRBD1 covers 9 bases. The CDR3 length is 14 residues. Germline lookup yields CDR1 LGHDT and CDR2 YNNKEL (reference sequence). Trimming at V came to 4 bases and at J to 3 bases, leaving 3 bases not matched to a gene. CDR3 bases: TGTGCCAGCAGCCTACAGGGGGCTAAAGAGACCCAGTACTTC. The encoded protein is CASSLQGAKETQYF.

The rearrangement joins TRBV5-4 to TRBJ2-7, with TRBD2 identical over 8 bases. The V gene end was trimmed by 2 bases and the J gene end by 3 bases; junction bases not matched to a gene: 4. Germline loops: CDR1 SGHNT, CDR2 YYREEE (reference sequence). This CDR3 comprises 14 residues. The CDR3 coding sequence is TGTGCCAGCAGCTTTCGGCGGGGGGACTACGAGCAGTACTTC. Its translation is CASSFRRGDYEQYF.

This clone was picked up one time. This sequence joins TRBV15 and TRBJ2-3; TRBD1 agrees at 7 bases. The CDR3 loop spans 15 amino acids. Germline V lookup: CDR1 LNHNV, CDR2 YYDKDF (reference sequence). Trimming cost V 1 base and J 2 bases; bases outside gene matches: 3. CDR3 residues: CATSRAGGPTDTQYF. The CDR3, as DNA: TGTGCCACCAGCAGAGCAGGGGGACCCACAGATACGCAGTATTTT.